These T cell receptor beta chains were read from a single sample in a study of T cell responses to AZD1222 COVID-19 vaccine. Libraries were prepared by immunoSEQ multiplex PCR; TCRdb keeps only in-frame clonotypes and omits some of them. Of 55,000 to 75,000 clones detected, roughly 90% appear once; the ten largest clones hold 4.9%. Source: peripheral blood, taken on day 0 of AZD1222 vaccination. Receptors were obtained from an adult in good health. Both conserved end residues are part of each CDR3. D genes are given only for firm matches. The listing skips clone size in some rows; elsewhere it reads once, few, many or a size class.

j_call clone_size d_call v_call cdr3_aa cdr3_nt
TRBJ2-3 - - TRBV2 CASSTDTQYF TGTGCCAGCAGCACGGATACGCAGTATTTT
TRBJ1-1 - TRBD1 TRBV7-9 CASSSRQGENTEAFF TGTGCCAGCAGCTCCCGGCAGGGGGAGAACACTGAAGCTTTCTTT
TRBJ1-4 - - TRBV12-5 CASGLGGTATNEKLFF TGTGCTAGTGGTTTGGGGGGGACTGCAACTAATGAAAAACTGTTTTTT
TRBJ2-5 few TRBD1 TRBV2 CASSEALQGAETQYF TGTGCCAGCAGTGAAGCGCTTCAGGGGGCGGAGACCCAGTACTTC
TRBJ2-7 - - TRBV6-6 CASSGQDYEQYF TGTGCCAGCAGTGGTCAGGACTACGAGCAGTACTTC
TRBJ1-2 - - TRBV7-9 CASSPWQENYGYTF TGTGCCAGCAGCCCGTGGCAGGAGAACTATGGCTACACCTTC
TRBJ1-1 - - TRBV6-6 CASSVRDTEAFF TGTGCCAGCAGTGTCCGGGACACTGAAGCTTTCTTT
TRBJ1-2 - - TRBV28 CASSFSTNYGYTF TGTGCCAGCAGTTTTTCCACTAACTATGGCTACACCTTC
TRBJ1-1 - TRBD1 TRBV12-5 CASGEQGATEAFF TGTGCTAGTGGGGAACAGGGGGCGACTGAAGCTTTCTTT
TRBJ1-2 - - TRBV5-1 CASSLAGGRRIGYTF TGCGCCAGCAGCTTGGCGGGAGGTAGGCGGATTGGCTACACCTTC
TRBJ2-6 - - TRBV5-1 CASSLYFSGANVLTF TGCGCCAGCAGCTTGTATTTCTCTGGGGCCAACGTCCTGACTTTC
TRBJ1-6 - - TRBV7-2 CASSLTGLNNSPLHF TGTGCCAGCAGCTTAACAGGGCTTAATAATTCACCCCTCCACTTT
TRBJ1-1 - - TRBV19 CASTTRRGSGFGAFF TGTGCCAGTACCACCCGTCGGGGCTCCGGATTTGGGGCTTTCTTT
TRBJ1-1 - - TRBV12-3/TRBV12-4 CASSLKGNTEAFF TGTGCCAGCAGTTTGAAAGGGAACACTGAAGCTTTCTTT
TRBJ2-3 - - TRBV19 CASSIGGHDADTQYF TGTGCCAGTAGTATTGGGGGGCATGACGCAGATACGCAGTATTTT
TRBJ1-6 - - TRBV25-1 CASSEWKGGNSPLHF TGTGCCAGCAGTGAATGGAAGGGCGGGAATTCACCCCTCCACTTT
TRBJ2-3 - TRBD2 TRBV30 CAWISGGDTQYF TGTGCCTGGATTAGCGGGGGGGATACGCAGTATTTT
TRBJ1-3 - - TRBV5-5 CASSLAGGYGNTIYF TGTGCCAGCAGCTTGGCCGGGGGGTATGGAAACACCATATATTTT
TRBJ2-3 - - TRBV6-6 CASSFPLGKADTQYF TGTGCCAGCAGTTTCCCACTAGGAAAGGCAGATACGCAGTATTTT
TRBJ1-5 - - TRBV2 CASRGGNSNQPQHF TGTGCCAGCAGGGGGGGTAATAGCAATCAGCCCCAGCATTTT
TRBJ1-5 - - TRBV30 CASSPGGTHQPQHF TGTGCCTCCAGCCCCGGGGGTACACATCAGCCCCAGCATTTT
TRBJ1-5 - TRBD1 TRBV10-1 CASTSLPDRPYQPQHF TGCGCCAGCACTAGCCTCCCGGACAGGCCCTATCAGCCCCAGCATTTT
TRBJ2-3 - - TRBV7-2 CASSLWGGLADTQYF TGTGCCAGCAGCTTGTGGGGCGGTTTAGCAGATACGCAGTATTTT
TRBJ2-3 - - TRBV5-1 CASSTGQSTDTQYF TGCGCCAGCAGCACAGGACAGAGCACAGATACGCAGTATTTT
TRBJ1-2 - - TRBV5-6 CASSFQQGSGYTF TGTGCCAGCAGCTTTCAACAGGGATCTGGCTACACCTTC
TRBJ2-7 - TRBD1 TRBV2 CASRGTGTLEQYF TGTGCCAGCAGGGGGACAGGGACCCTCGAGCAGTACTTC